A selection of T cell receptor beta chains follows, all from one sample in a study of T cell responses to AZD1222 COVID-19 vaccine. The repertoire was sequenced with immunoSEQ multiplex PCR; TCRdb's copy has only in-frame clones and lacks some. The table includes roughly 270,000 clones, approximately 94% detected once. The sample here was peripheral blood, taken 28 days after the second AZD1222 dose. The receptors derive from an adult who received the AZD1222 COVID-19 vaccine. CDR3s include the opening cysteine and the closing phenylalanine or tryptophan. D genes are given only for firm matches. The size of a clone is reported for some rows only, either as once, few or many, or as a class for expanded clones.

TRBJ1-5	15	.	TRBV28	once	TGTGCCAGCAGTACCCCGGGCCCCAAACAGGAGCCCCAGCATTTT	CASSTPGPKQEPQHF
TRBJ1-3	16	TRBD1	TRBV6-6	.	TGTGCCAGCAGCCGCAGGGGGAGTCACTCTGGAAACACCATATATTTT	CASSRRGSHSGNTIYF
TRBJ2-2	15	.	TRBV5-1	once	TGCGCCAGCAAGAACAGCTTCGCGAACACCGGGGAGCTGTTTTTT	CASKNSFANTGELFF
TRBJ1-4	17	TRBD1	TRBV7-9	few	TGTGCCAGCAGCCATCTCCCCGGGACAGGGTATTCTGAAAAACTGTTTTTT	CASSHLPGTGYSEKLFF
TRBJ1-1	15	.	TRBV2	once	TGTGCCAGCAACCGGGACGGGGAGTGGGGGACTGAAGCTTTCTTT	CASNRDGEWGTEAFF
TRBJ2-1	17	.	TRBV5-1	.	TGCGCCAGCAGCCCGAAGGCGGGGACGAGCTCCTACAATGAGCAGTTCTTC	CASSPKAGTSSYNEQFF
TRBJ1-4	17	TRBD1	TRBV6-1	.	TGTGCCAGCAGTGAAGCTGGACAGGTGGTAACTAATGAAAAACTGTTTTTT	CASSEAGQVVTNEKLFF
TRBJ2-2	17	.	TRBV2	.	TGTGCCAGCAGTGAAGCGCGTATGACACTAAACACCGGGGAGCTGTTTTTT	CASSEARMTLNTGELFF
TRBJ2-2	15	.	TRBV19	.	TGTGCCAGTAGTGGGCTAATCGCGAACACCGGGGAGCTGTTTTTT	CASSGLIANTGELFF
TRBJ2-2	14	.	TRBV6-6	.	TGTGCCAGCAGTGACTGGGCGAACACCGGGGAGCTGTTTTTT	CASSDWANTGELFF
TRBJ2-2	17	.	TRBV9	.	TGTGCCAGCAGCGTAGCTTATCGCGGGATGGGTACCGGGGAGCTGTTTTTT	CASSVAYRGMGTGELFF
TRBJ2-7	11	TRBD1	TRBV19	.	TGTGCCAGTAGTATAGGCGACAGGGTAACCTTC	CASSIGDRVTF
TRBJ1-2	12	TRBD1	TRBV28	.	TGTGCCACCAGGGGGACAGCTTATGGCTACACCTTC	CATRGTAYGYTF
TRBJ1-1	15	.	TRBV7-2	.	TGTGCCAGCAGCCCAGCGGCGGGGGGCTTCACTGAAGCTTTCTTT	CASSPAAGGFTEAFF
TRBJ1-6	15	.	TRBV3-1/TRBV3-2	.	TGTGCCAGCAGCCTAAGGGGGAGGGTAGATTCACCCCTCCACTTT	CASSLRGRVDSPLHF
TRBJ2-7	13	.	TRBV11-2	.	TGTGCCAGCAGCTCACAGGCCTACTACGAGCAGTACTTC	CASSSQAYYEQYF
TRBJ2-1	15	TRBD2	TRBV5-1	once	TGCGCCAGCAGCTTGGCTAGCGGGAGGGTTGATGAGCAGTTCTTC	CASSLASGRVDEQFF
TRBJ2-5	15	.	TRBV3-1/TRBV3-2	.	TGTGCCAGCAGCCAAGTCGGGCAGGGCCAAGAGACCCAGTACTTC	CASSQVGQGQETQYF
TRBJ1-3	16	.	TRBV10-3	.	TGTGCCATCAGTGAGTCGACCGCCAGCTCTGGAAACACCATATATTTT	CAISESTASSGNTIYF
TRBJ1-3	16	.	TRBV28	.	TGTGCCCTCATATTAAGCGTTACGGTTCCGGGAAACACCATATATTTT	CALILSVTVPGNTIYF
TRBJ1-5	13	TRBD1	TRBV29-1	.	TGCAGCGGCCGGGACAGGGACAATCAGCCCCAGCATTTT	CSGRDRDNQPQHF
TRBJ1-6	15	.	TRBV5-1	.	TGCGCCAGCAGCTTAGACATATCCTATAATTCACCCCTCCACTTT	CASSLDISYNSPLHF
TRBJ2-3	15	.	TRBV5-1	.	TGCGCCAGCAGCTCGTCGTCTTGGGGGGCAGATACGCAGTATTTT	CASSSSSWGADTQYF
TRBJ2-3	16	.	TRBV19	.	TGTGCCAGTAGTCTACCCGGACAAAGGTTTTCGGATACGCAGTATTTT	CASSLPGQRFSDTQYF
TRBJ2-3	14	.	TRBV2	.	TGTGCCAGCTACCAGGCGAGGAGCACAGATACGCAGTATTTT	CASYQARSTDTQYF
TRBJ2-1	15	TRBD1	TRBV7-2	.	TGTGCCAGCAGTGGTGGGACAGGGAAAGGAAATGAGCAGTTCTTC	CASSGGTGKGNEQFF